This T cell receptor beta chain was profiled in a study of OX40 agonist ivuxolimab in advanced cancers. Here immunoSEQ multiplex PCR was the method, and the copy in TCRdb shows in-frame clones only, minus some. Here the sample spans over 65,000 clones, about 88% being singletons. There are a few counts of this clone. The source is an adult with an advanced solid tumor such as melanoma, head and neck, liver or kidney cancer. Source: CD4+ or CD8+ T cells sorted from blood, taken in a trial of the OX40 agonist ivuxolimab.

The CDR3 protein is CASSSFGGLFSGANVLTF. The CDR3 DNA reads TGTGCCAGCAGCTCATTCGGGGGACTCTTCTCTGGGGCCAACGTCCTGACTTTC. The rearrangement joins TRBV7-9 to TRBJ2-6, with D possibly TRBD2 on 6 matching bases. Per germline, CDR1 SEHNR and CDR2 FQNEAQ (reference sequence). The CDR3 runs to 18 residues. V was clipped by 4 bases and J by 0 bases, with 16 bases between them.